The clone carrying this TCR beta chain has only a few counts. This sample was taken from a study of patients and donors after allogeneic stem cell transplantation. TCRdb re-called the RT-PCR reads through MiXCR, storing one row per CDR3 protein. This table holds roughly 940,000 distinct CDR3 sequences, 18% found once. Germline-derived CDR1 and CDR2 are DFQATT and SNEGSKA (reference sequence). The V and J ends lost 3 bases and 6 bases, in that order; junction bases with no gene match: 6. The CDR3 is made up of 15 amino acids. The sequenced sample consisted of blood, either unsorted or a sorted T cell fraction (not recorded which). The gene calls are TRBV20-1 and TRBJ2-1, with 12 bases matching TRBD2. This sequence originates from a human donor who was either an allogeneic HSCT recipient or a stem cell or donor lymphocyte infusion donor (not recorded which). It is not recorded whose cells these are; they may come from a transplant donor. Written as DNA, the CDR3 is TGCAGTGCTAGGGCCCTAGCGGGGGGGATCAATGAGCAGTTCTTC. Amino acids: CSARALAGGINEQFF.